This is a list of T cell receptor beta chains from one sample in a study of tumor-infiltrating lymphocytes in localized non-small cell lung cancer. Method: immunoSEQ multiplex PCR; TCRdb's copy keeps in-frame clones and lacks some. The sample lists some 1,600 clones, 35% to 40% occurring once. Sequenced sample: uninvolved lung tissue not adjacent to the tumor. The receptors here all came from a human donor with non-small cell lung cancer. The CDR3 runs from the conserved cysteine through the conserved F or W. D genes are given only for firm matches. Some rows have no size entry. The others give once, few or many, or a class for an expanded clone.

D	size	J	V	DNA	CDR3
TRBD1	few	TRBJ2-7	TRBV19	TGTGCCAGTAGTACGGGACAGGGAAGATGGGTGAACCACGAGCAGTACTTC	CASSTGQGRWVNHEQYF
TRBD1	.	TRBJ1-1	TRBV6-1	TGTGCCAGCCAACCGGGACAGGGGGCCACTGAAGCTTTCTTT	CASQPGQGATEAFF
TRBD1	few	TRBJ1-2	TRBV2	TGTGCCAGACGGACAGGGTTAGACTATGGCTACACCTTC	CARRTGLDYGYTF
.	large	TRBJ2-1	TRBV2	TGTGCCAGTGCACTCGACTACAATGAGCAGTTCTTC	CASALDYNEQFF
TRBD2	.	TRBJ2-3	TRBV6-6	TGTGCCAGCCGTATGTCGGGAGGGGGGACAGATACGCAGTATTTT	CASRMSGGGTDTQYF
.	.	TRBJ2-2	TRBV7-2	TGTGCCAGCAGCTTGAGCGCAGGGGAGCTGTTTTTT	CASSLSAGELFF
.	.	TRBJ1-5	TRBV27	TGTGCCAGCAGTTTAGGGGTGGGGAGATATAGCAATCAGCCCCAGCATTTT	CASSLGVGRYSNQPQHF
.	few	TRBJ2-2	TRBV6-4	TGTGCCAGCAGATGGGACACCAACACCGGGGAGCTGTTTTTT	CASRWDTNTGELFF
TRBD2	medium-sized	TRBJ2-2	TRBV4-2	TGTGCCAGCAGCCAAGGTGGGACTAGCGGGACCACCGGGGAGCTGTTTTTT	CASSQGGTSGTTGELFF
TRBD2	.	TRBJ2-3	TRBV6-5	TGTGCCAGCATGCGCGGGGGGACCACAGATACGCAGTATTTT	CASMRGGTTDTQYF
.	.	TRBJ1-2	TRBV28	TGTGCCAGCCGCCTCCATCCCGGGGGCTATGGCTACACCTTC	CASRLHPGGYGYTF
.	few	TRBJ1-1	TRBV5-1	TGCGCCAGCAGCGGGGGAGGGCAGTCGAACACTGAAGCTTTCTTT	CASSGGGQSNTEAFF
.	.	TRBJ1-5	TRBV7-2	TGTGCCAGCAGCCTAGACAGCAATCAGCCCCAGCATTTT	CASSLDSNQPQHF
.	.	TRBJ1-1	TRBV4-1	TGCGCCAGCAGCCAAGATGTAGGGAACATGAACACTGAAGCTTTCTTT	CASSQDVGNMNTEAFF
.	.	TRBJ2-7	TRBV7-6	TGTGCCAGCAGCCCCCAAACTAGTTTAAGCTCCTACGAGCAGTACTTC	CASSPQTSLSSYEQYF
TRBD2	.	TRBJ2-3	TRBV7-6	TGTGCCAGCAGCCACGGGACTAGCGGGAGAAGTACGCAGTATTTT	CASSHGTSGRSTQYF
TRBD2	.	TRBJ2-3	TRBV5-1	TGCGCCAGCAGCTTGGAGACTAGCGGGTGGGCGGGTGGCACGCAGTATTTT	CASSLETSGWAGGTQYF
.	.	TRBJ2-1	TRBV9	TGTGCCAGCGGCGGGTGGGGCACGGATGAGCAGTTCTTC	CASGGWGTDEQFF
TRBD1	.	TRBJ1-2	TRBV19	TGTGCCAGTAAATCGACAGGGGGAGGTTGCTATGGCTACACCTTC	CASKSTGGGCYGYTF
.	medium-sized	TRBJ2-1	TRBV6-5	TGTGCCAGCAGTTACTCAACACAGGGCTACAATGAGCAGTTCTTC	CASSYSTQGYNEQFF